This paragraph reports one T cell receptor (beta chain). CDR1 and CDR2 from the germline V gene are MDHEN and SYDVKM. Trimming at V came to 8 bases and at J to 0 bases, leaving 1 base not matched to a gene. The CDR3 consists of 14 residues. This sample stems from a study of blood T cell repertoires in COVID-19. Looking at the study overall: Both acute and convalescent COVID-19 samples were obtained from the United States, Italy and Spain.

Libraries were prepared by immunoSEQ multiplex PCR; TCRdb keeps only in-frame clonotypes and omits some of them. The repertoire consists of about 300,000 clones, with more than 75% occurring once and the leading ten covering under 2%. The receptor was isolated from a woman in her fifties or sixties with acute or convalescent COVID-19. Material for sequencing was peripheral blood. The genes are TRBV28 and TRBJ1-5, with TRBD1 matching 10 bases. This CDR3 is CASRDRGSNQPQHF. In DNA, the CDR3 is TGTGCCAGCCGGGACAGGGGTAGCAATCAGCCCCAGCATTTT.